This paragraph covers one T cell receptor beta chain sequence. Its cognate antigen is unknown. As for time point: pretreatment peripheral blood. Spiking of synthetic TCR analog templates was performed in each PCR. Libraries were prepared by immunoSEQ multiplex PCR; TCRdb keeps only in-frame clonotypes and omits some of them. The sample contains approximately 32,000 clones, about four fifths of which appear only once. The sample originates from a study of PD-L1 blockade in urothelial cancer. Study information: Patients initiated atezolizumab around 2014 at 1,200 mg intravenously every 3 weeks.

General study findings and limits: Clonality of blood TCR below the median before treatment predicted better survival. For durable-benefit patients, tumor-associated blood clones expanded more at 3 weeks.

This CDR3 is 14 amino acids long. The trim removed 5 bases at V and 5 bases at J, leaving 6 bases unmatched. Germline lookup yields CDR1 SEHNR and CDR2 FQNEAQ (reference sequence). The chain couples TRBV7-9 to TRBJ2-1; TRBD2 matches 7 bases. Here the sequenced sample was PBMCs, taken around atezolizumab (anti-PD-L1) treatment. This TCR was recovered from a man in his 60s with urothelial cancer. The CDR3 spells CASSLARGDNEQFF. The CDR3 DNA reads TGTGCCAGCAGCCTCGCCCGGGGGGACAATGAGCAGTTCTTC.